This TCR beta chain was captured by sequencing in a study of blood T cells in healthy people across ages. Across the study: About one barcoded beta molecule was captured per two T cells (by template switching).

Notes on this clonotype: No antigen is known for it.

Then a second PCR, running roughly 7 to 11 cycles, was carried out with a sample-barcoded 5' primer and a J-beta primer mix. TCRdb re-called the 5' RACE reads through MiXCR, storing one row per CDR3 protein. The sample consists of 1.5 million to 2 million distinct CDR3 sequences, over 25% of them appearing once. Findings of the study overall: It was the long-lived donors that had more naive CD4+ cells and higher diversity than aged donors.

Sequencing input: blood. The clonotype originates from a woman in her 30s in good health.

Written as DNA, the CDR3 is TGTGCCACCGGGACAGGGAGCAATCAGCCCCAGCATTTT. Translating it yields CATGTGSNQPQHF. This chain uses TRBV10-3 with TRBJ1-5, with 9 bases that match TRBD1. The V gene end was trimmed by 10 bases and the J gene end by 1 base; junction bases not matched to a gene: 2. There are 13 residues in the CDR3. Germline CDR1 ENHRY, CDR2 SYGVKD.